This T cell receptor (beta chain) was sequenced in a study of T cells after yellow fever vaccination. Germline CDR1 is DFQATT and CDR2 is SNEGSKA (reference sequence). J lost 5 bases, V lost 1 base, and 6 bases had no gene match. The CDR3 totals 15 residues. Conversion of TCR transcripts into cDNA relied on 5'RACE template switching, which added a universal primer site and UMIs. TCRdb reprocessed the 5' RACE reads via MiXCR and lists one record per CDR3 protein. The table records 500,000 to 650,000 distinct CDR3 sequences, about 12% of them present only once. Remarks on this clonotype: Its matching antigen is unknown.

The study's findings and limits: From the bulk population, abundant clonotypes could contaminate and appear within FACS-sorted repertoires.

Specimen: PBMCs, collected on the day of the yellow fever booster vaccination. The chain recombines TRBV20-1 with TRBJ2-2; TRBD2 agrees at 8 bases. The sequence was collected from a man aged 25 to 40 who received the YFV17D yellow fever vaccine. This chain's CDR3 is CSARVSGSRTGELFF. In nucleotides, the CDR3 is TGCAGTGCTAGAGTGAGCGGGAGTAGGACCGGGGAGCTGTTTTTT.